This T cell receptor (beta chain) was sequenced for a study of cytomegalovirus exposure and HLA in healthy donors. This PCR relied on a set of 60 Vbeta primers and 13 Jbeta primers. Assay used: immunoSEQ multiplex PCR; TCRdb lists only in-frame clones, some missing. The sample holds about 99,000 clones, 79% seen once. The clonotype was recovered from a male donor in good health and CMV-seropositive. Sequences were obtained from PBMCs.

As DNA, the CDR3 is TGTGCCAGCAGCGAGGGTAGCTATGGCTACACCTTC. Translation: CASSEGSYGYTF. The V call is TRBV7-9, the J call TRBJ1-2; the D is unclear. This CDR3 is 12 amino acids long. V dropped 5 bases and J dropped 4 bases, with 8 bases sitting between them. Germline V gives CDR1 SEHNR, CDR2 FQNEAQ (reference sequence).